This T cell receptor beta chain was sequenced for a study of lymphopenia after photon versus proton radiotherapy. Broader study findings: Survival link was tested only in deceased patients; proton benefit remains a possibility.

Sequenced by immunoSEQ multiplex PCR; TCRdb stores in-frame clones only, minus some. The table has 70,000 or so clones, roughly 92% seen once. Germline CDR1 and CDR2: MGHRA and YSYEKL. V lost 0 bases and J lost 4; bases outside the gene matches: 9. CDR3 length equals 17 residues. Remarks on this clone: Its target is unknown.

V usage is TRBV4-1 and J usage is TRBJ2-7, with 10 bases that match TRBD2. The origin of this receptor is a woman between 35 and 50 years old with cholangiocarcinoma. Sequences were derived from peripheral blood, sampled from a patient treated with photon-based radiotherapy. The CDR3 DNA reads as TGCGCCAGCAGCCAAGATGGAGGTAGCGGGGGGCGGTACGAGCAGTACTTC. Its protein product is CASSQDGGSGGRYEQYF.